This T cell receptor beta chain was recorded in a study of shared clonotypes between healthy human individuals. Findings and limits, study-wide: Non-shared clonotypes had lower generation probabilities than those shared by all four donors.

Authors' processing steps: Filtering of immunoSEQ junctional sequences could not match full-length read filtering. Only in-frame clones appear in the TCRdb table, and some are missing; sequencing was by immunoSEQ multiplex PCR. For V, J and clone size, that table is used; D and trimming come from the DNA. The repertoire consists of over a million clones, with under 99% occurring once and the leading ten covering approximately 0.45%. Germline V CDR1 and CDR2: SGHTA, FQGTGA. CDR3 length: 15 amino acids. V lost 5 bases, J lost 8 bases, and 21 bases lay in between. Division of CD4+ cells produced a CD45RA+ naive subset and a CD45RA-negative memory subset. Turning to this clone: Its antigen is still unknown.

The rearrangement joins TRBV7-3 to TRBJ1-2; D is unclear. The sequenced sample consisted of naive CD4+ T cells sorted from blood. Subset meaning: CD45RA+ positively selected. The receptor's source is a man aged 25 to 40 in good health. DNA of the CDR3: TGTGCCAGCAGCCCTCCGGGGAGGGTCTCTAAAGGCTACACCTTC. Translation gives CASSPPGRVSKGYTF.